The 27 T cell receptor beta chains below were found in one sample sequenced in a study of T cell responses to AZD1222 COVID-19 vaccine. Libraries were prepared by immunoSEQ multiplex PCR; TCRdb keeps only in-frame clonotypes and omits some of them. This sample has almost 80,000 clones, with roughly nine tenths found just once. This specimen consisted of peripheral blood, obtained on day 0 of AZD1222 vaccination. These receptors all come from an adult in good health.

The rearrangement uses TRBV19 and TRBJ2-1, with TRBD2 identical over 12 bases. The V segment lost 6 bases and the J segment 6 bases; nucleotides outside the gene matches: 6. The CDR3 contains 15 residues. Germline-derived CDR1 and CDR2 are LNHDA and SQIVND (reference sequence). The CDR3 nucleotides are TGTGCCAGTAGCGCTAGCGGGAGGGGGGGCAATGAGCAGTTCTTC. This sequence encodes CASSASGRGGNEQFF.

This clone showed up just once. This same CDR3 is encoded by further DNA sequences in the sample. This chain joins TRBV19 and TRBJ1-2, with TRBD1 matching over 11 bases. J gave up 5 bases and V 3 bases, and 2 bases lay outside the gene matches. The CDR3 length is 14 residues. CDR1 is LNHDA, CDR2 SQIVND, per germline (reference sequence). CDR3 loop: CASSIRDRGYGYTF. As DNA, the CDR3 is TGTGCCAGTAGTATCCGGGACAGGGGGTATGGCTACACCTTC.

The chain employs TRBV4-3 and TRBJ2-1, with D perhaps matching TRBD2 (6 bases). This CDR3 spans 15 amino acids. The V gene lost 2 bases and the J gene lost 3 bases, with 11 bases spanning the gap. Germline loops: CDR1 LGHNA, CDR2 YSLEER. CDR3 in DNA: TGCGCCAGCAGCCAAAGCCTAGCGTACTACAATGAGCAGTTCTTC. It specifies CASSQSLAYYNEQFF.

V is TRBV6-5 and J is TRBJ2-7, with D possibly TRBD2 on 6 matching bases. CDR3 length: 12 amino acids. V lost 3 bases, J lost 7 bases, and 10 bases lay in between. The germline gives CDR1 MNHEY, CDR2 SVGAGI. CDR3 in amino acids: CASSYDGREQYF. The CDR3 DNA reads as TGTGCCAGCAGTTATGACGGGAGAGAGCAGTACTTC.

This chain connects TRBV7-9 to TRBJ2-1; a weak D match, TRBD2 (6 bases). Trimming pared 1 base from V and 0 bases from J, leaving 13 bases between. The CDR3 contains 17 residues. Germline V CDR1 and CDR2: SEHNR, FQNEAQ (reference sequence). CDR3 nucleotides: TGTGCCAGCAGCTTAGATAACGCGGGACCCTCCTACAATGAGCAGTTCTTC. Translating gives CASSLDNAGPSYNEQFF.

The chain recombines TRBV19 with TRBJ1-1; the D is unclear. V was shortened by 10 bases and J by 1 base, with 13 bases between the two germline ends. The germline V gene has CDR1 LNHDA and CDR2 SQIVND (reference sequence). The CDR3 is 13 residues long. CDR3 nucleotide sequence: TGTGCCACCTTGGGTCGAACGAACACTGAAGCTTTCTTT. It encodes CATLGRTNTEAFF.

This chain uses TRBV5-1 with TRBJ2-1; possibly TRBD1 for D (5 bases). Germline assignment: CDR1 SGHRS and CDR2 YFSETQ. The CDR3 loop spans 17 amino acids. Trimming pared 0 bases from V and 6 bases from J, leaving 19 bases between. The CDR3 nucleotides are TGCGCCAGCAGCTTGGCCATAACTGGACAACGTCGCAATGAGCAGTTCTTC. Translation: CASSLAITGQRRNEQFF.

The J gene is TRBJ2-3, the V gene TRBV29-1; 8 bases map to TRBD2. CDR3 length: 14 residues. V dropped 7 bases and J dropped 3; count of bases not matched to a gene: 9. Per the germline V gene, CDR1 is SQVTM and CDR2 is ANQGSEA. CDR3 in DNA: TGCAGCGCCCGACCGACTAGCGTAACAGATACGCAGTATTTT. This gives the protein CSARPTSVTDTQYF.

The rearrangement uses TRBV2 and TRBJ2-7; 7 positions agree with TRBD1. Looked up from germline, CDR1 is SNHLY and CDR2 is FYNNEI. The CDR3 length is 14 residues. V shed 8 bases and J 2 bases; nucleotides not matched to a gene: 9. CDR3 sequence (DNA): TGTGCCAGCGGTCCGGGACAGCCTCCCTACGAGCAGTACTTC. It yields the protein CASGPGQPPYEQYF.

This chain connects TRBV9 to TRBJ2-2, with 8 nucleotides matching TRBD2. The germline CDR1 and CDR2 sequences are SGDLS and YYNGEE. Trimming cost V 3 bases and J 5 bases; bases outside gene matches: 18. This CDR3 contains 19 residues. CDR3 DNA: TGTGCCAGCAGCGCCCTCCCCGGTAGCGGGACCCGGGGGACCGGGGAGCTGTTTTTT. Its protein product is CASSALPGSGTRGTGELFF.

The chain links TRBV15 to TRBJ2-5; 7 bases agree with TRBD1. The V gene's germline CDR1 is LNHNV and CDR2 YYDKDF (reference sequence). V lost 3 bases, J lost 2 bases, and 0 bases stayed unmatched. This CDR3 is 13 amino acids long. This CDR3 reads CATSRDRQETQYF. The CDR3 coding sequence is TGTGCCACCAGCAGGGACAGGCAAGAGACCCAGTACTTC.

V usage is TRBV12-3 or TRBV12-4 and J usage is TRBJ2-1; 11 positions match TRBD2. V lost 5 bases, J lost 14 bases, and 5 bases stayed unmatched. This CDR3 spans 12 amino acids. CDR3 sequence (DNA): TGTGCCAGCAGTCTTAGCGGGAGGGTAAAGTTCTTC. As protein: CASSLSGRVKFF.

This chain uses TRBV11-3 with TRBJ1-2, with D unclear. V lost 7 bases, J lost 6 bases, and 15 bases lay in between. CDR3 length: 13 amino acids. Germline V gives CDR1 SGHNT, CDR2 YENEEA. The CDR3 loop is CASTASNTDGYTF. The CDR3 nucleotides read TGTGCCAGCACCGCCTCCAACACCGATGGCTACACCTTC.

The chain couples TRBV7-9 to TRBJ1-1; perhaps TRBD1 as D (5 bases). This CDR3 region has 15 residues. Per the germline V gene, CDR1 is SEHNR and CDR2 is FQNEAQ (reference sequence). V gave up 5 bases and J gave up 2 bases, with 15 bases separating them. CDR3 coding DNA: TGTGCCAGCAGCCTTAGGGAGACAGAAAACACTGAAGCTTTCTTT. Encoded protein: CASSLRETENTEAFF.

The chain recombines TRBV2 with TRBJ2-7, with 10 bases lining up with TRBD1. The ends lost 6 bases at V and 4 bases at J; junction bases unmatched: 3. CDR1 SNHLY and CDR2 FYNNEI come from the germline V gene. This CDR3 comprises 13 residues. CDR3 loop: CASRGTGVYEQYF. In DNA form, the CDR3 reads TGTGCCAGCAGGGGGACAGGGGTATACGAGCAGTACTTC.

The V and J genes are TRBV6-2 or TRBV6-3 and TRBJ1-5; no clear D gene. Trimming took 6 bases from V and 2 from J, leaving 11 bases between them. This CDR3 region has 14 residues. Per germline, CDR1 MNHEY and CDR2 SVGEGT. CDR3 in amino acids: CASSSDVGNQPQHF. The CDR3 DNA reads as TGTGCCAGCAGCTCTGATGTAGGCAATCAGCCCCAGCATTTT.

This clone occurred a few times. CDR3 in amino acids: CASSLAHRRASGNEQFF. In nucleotides, the CDR3 is TGTGCCAGCAGCTTAGCGCATAGGAGGGCCTCCGGTAATGAGCAGTTCTTC. This chain links TRBV7-2 with TRBJ2-1; TRBD2 is a possible D gene (6 bases). This CDR3 has 17 residues. Trimming pared 0 bases from V and 7 bases from J, leaving 19 bases between. From germline, CDR1 is SGHTA and CDR2 FQGNSA.

This chain links TRBV14 with TRBJ1-4; tentative D call: TRBD1 (5 bases). Germline-derived CDR1 and CDR2 are SGHDN and FVKESK. The CDR3 loop spans 14 amino acids. Trimming removed 5 bases from V and 4 bases from J, with 11 bases in between. CDR3 region: CASSGGRINEKLFF. The CDR3 DNA sequence: TGTGCCAGCAGCGGGGGACGGATTAATGAAAAACTGTTTTTT. Based on the CDR3 plus reference TRBV14 and TRBJ1-4, the full variable domain is EAGVTQFPSHSVIEKGQTVTLRCDPISGHDNLYWYRRVMGKEIKFLLHFVKESKQDESGMPNNRFLAERTGGTYSTLKVQPAELEDSGVYFCASSGGRINEKLFFGSGTQLSVL.

The chain combines TRBV5-4 with TRBJ2-3; 9 positions match TRBD2. Germline V gene data show CDR1 as SGHNT and CDR2 as YYREEE (reference sequence). The V gene end was trimmed by 2 bases and the J gene end by 5 bases; junction bases not matched to a gene: 6. CDR3 size: 15 residues. The CDR3 nucleotides are TGTGCCAGCAGCTTTCAAGCGGGAGGTGTAGATACGCAGTATTTT. It specifies CASSFQAGGVDTQYF.

This clone has a single count. The V and J genes are TRBV3-1 (or the pseudogene TRBV3-2) and TRBJ2-1; 14 positions agree with TRBD2. The germline V gene has CDR1 LGHDT and CDR2 YNNKEL (reference sequence). V was clipped by 5 bases and J by 2 bases; unmatched bases: 2. There are 16 residues in the CDR3. The CDR3, as DNA: TGTGCCAGCAGCGGACTAGCGGGAGGCCCCTACAATGAGCAGTTCTTC. Its translation is CASSGLAGGPYNEQFF.

The V gene is TRBV7-9, the J gene TRBJ1-1, with D hard to call. This CDR3 is built from 13 residues. The V and J ends lost 8 bases and 5 bases respectively, with 15 bases between them. From germline, CDR1 is SEHNR and CDR2 FQNEAQ (reference sequence). The CDR3 spells CASRISVGTEAFF. CDR3 coding DNA: TGTGCCAGCCGGATATCAGTTGGGACTGAAGCTTTCTTT.

J is TRBJ1-6 and V is TRBV7-2; D is ambiguous. The V end lost 5 bases, the J end lost 10 bases, and 18 bases lay between the germline ends. CDR1 is SGHTA, CDR2 FQGNSA, per germline. The CDR3 has 15 residues. Written as DNA, the CDR3 is TGTGCCAGCAGCATAACCCGCGGTTTGGGGTCACCCCTCCACTTT. As protein: CASSITRGLGSPLHF.

This chain links TRBV5-1 with TRBJ2-5, with D perhaps matching TRBD2 (6 bases). V lost 0 bases, J lost 4 bases, and 10 bases lay in between. Germline V gives CDR1 SGHRS, CDR2 YFSETQ. This CDR3 has 14 residues. The CDR3: CASSLEAGRETQYF. The CDR3, as DNA: TGCGCCAGCAGCTTGGAGGCGGGAAGAGAGACCCAGTACTTC.

The chain carries TRBV11-2 and TRBJ1-6; D remains unclear. The CDR3 runs to 11 residues. The V gene's germline CDR1 is SGHAT and CDR2 FQNNGV. The ends were cut back, 5 bases at V and 7 bases at J, with 3 bases in the middle. The CDR3 reads CASSQNSPLHF. CDR3 DNA sequence: TGTGCCAGCAGCCAGAATTCACCCCTCCACTTT.

The chain links TRBV4-3 to TRBJ1-2, with 9 bases identical to TRBD1. Trimming cost V 1 base and J 5 bases; bases outside gene matches: 8. This CDR3 is built from 16 residues. CDR1 LGHNA and CDR2 YSLEER come from the germline V gene. CDR3 nucleotides: TGCGCCAGCAGCCAAGGGTTAACAGGGGGCCGGTATGGCTACACCTTC. Amino acids: CASSQGLTGGRYGYTF.

The chain recombines TRBV24-1 with TRBJ1-4, with 8 bases aligning to TRBD1. CDR3 size: 19 residues. V was pared by 0 bases and J by 0 bases, with 8 bases of the junction left unmatched. Germline V gives CDR1 KGHDR, CDR2 SFDVKD. The CDR3 DNA reads as TGTGCCACCAGTGATTTGCCCAGGGGGCGAAGGGCAACTAATGAAAAACTGTTTTTT. Encoded protein: CATSDLPRGRRATNEKLFF.

The chain carries TRBV27 and TRBJ2-3; 14 bases are shared with TRBD2. There are 19 residues in the CDR3. The germline gives CDR1 MNHEY, CDR2 SMNVEV (reference sequence). Trimming took 5 bases from V and 1 from J; bases not matched to a gene: 11. The CDR3 reads CASSEEIPGLAGGTDTQYF. CDR3 coding DNA: TGTGCCAGCAGTGAAGAAATTCCGGGACTAGCGGGGGGCACAGATACGCAGTATTTT.